The clone carrying this TCR beta chain was seen just once. The antigen is unknown. This record belongs to a study of vaccination and CD4 T cells after COVID-19. About the research overall: Sampling post-COVID took place a median roughly 93 days after diagnosis (range 35 to 161).

Treatment described: roughly nine-day PBMC culture with coronavirus spike peptide pools or control peptides (ViraFEST assay). Cultured CD4+ T cell DNA was sequenced using the Oncomine TCR Beta short-read assay. TCRdb fed the PCR reads into MiXCR, producing one record per CDR3 protein. The data contain tens of thousands of distinct CDR3 sequences, roughly 33% of them seen just once; the ten biggest clones take up 9.5% to 15%. The CDR3 consists of 14 residues. The V segment lost 5 bases and the J segment 5 bases; nucleotides outside the gene matches: 7. Germline CDR1 reads MDHEN; CDR2 reads SYDVKM. Sample: cultured CD4+ T cells from blood. The TCR was taken from a human donor with COVID-19. This rearrangement joins TRBV28 to TRBJ2-5, with 8 bases lining up with TRBD2. The CDR3 sequence: CASSRAGVGETQYF. Written as DNA, the CDR3 is TGTGCCAGCAGTAGAGCGGGGGTGGGGGAGACCCAGTACTTC.